The source of this TCR beta chain is a study of T cell responses to AZD1222 COVID-19 vaccine. The V and J ends lost 1 base and 3 bases respectively, with 12 bases between them. Germline lookup yields CDR1 SGHTA and CDR2 FQGNSA. This CDR3 has 15 amino acids. As regards this clone: The antigen is unknown.

Clones were read by immunoSEQ multiplex PCR, and TCRdb kept only the in-frame ones, dropping some. There are 100,000 to 150,000 clones in the sample; about 93% occur only once, and roughly 7% lies in the top ten. Study-wide results and caveats: Seropositive AZD1222 recipients at baseline numbered only 6 or 7. With dominance at 160-218 and 743-854, vaccine-associated CD4 TCRs spanned spike.

This sequence originates from an adult in good health. The material sequenced was peripheral blood, taken on day 0 of AZD1222 vaccination. The J gene is TRBJ2-5, the V gene TRBV7-2; D possibly corresponds to TRBD1 (5 bases). The CDR3 region has the DNA TGTGCCAGCAGCTTAGGTGCAGGGTGGAAAGAGACCCAGTACTTC. This sequence encodes CASSLGAGWKETQYF. Full variable domain (rest looked up from reference TRBV7-2 and TRBJ2-5): GAGVSQSPSNKVTEKGKDVELRCDPISGHTALYWYRQSLGQGLEFLIYFQGNSAPDKSGLPSDRFSAERTGGSVSTLTIQRTQQEDSAVYLCASSLGAGWKETQYFGPGTRLLVL.